The clone carrying this TCR beta chain was seen a few times. The antigen remains unidentified. Exclusion followed for patients with uncontrolled infection, other autoimmune disease, pregnancy or lactation. The sample is drawn from a study of T cells in Graves' hyperthyroidism and ophthalmopathy. As for the study in general: Initial diagnosis, before any treatment, was when peripheral blood was collected. Overall study findings and caveats: A model using 13 V-J features told ophthalmopathy apart from stable hyperthyroidism. In blood, most of the thyroid clonotypes expanded above 0.001 were also present.

V lost 4 bases, J lost 8 bases, and 18 bases lay in between. CDR3 length: 15 residues. Per the germline V gene, CDR1 is LGHDT and CDR2 is YNNKEL (reference sequence). Amplification of TCR beta CDR3 regions used RNA as the template. A set of HTBI primers served as the primers for a first-round RT-PCR of the TCR CDR3. Via MiXCR, TCRdb re-called the multiplex PCR reads, giving one row per CDR3 protein. This sample has 500,000 to 600,000 distinct CDR3 sequences; approximately 15% occur once, and the top ten carry about 18%. The receptor was isolated from a young woman with Graves' hyperthyroidism. The sample comprised blood. The J gene is TRBJ2-1, the V gene TRBV3-1; D is unresolved. The CDR3 loop is CASSRLRPPAYEQFF. DNA of the CDR3: TGTGCCAGCAGCCGTCTCAGGCCCCCTGCCTATGAGCAGTTCTTC.